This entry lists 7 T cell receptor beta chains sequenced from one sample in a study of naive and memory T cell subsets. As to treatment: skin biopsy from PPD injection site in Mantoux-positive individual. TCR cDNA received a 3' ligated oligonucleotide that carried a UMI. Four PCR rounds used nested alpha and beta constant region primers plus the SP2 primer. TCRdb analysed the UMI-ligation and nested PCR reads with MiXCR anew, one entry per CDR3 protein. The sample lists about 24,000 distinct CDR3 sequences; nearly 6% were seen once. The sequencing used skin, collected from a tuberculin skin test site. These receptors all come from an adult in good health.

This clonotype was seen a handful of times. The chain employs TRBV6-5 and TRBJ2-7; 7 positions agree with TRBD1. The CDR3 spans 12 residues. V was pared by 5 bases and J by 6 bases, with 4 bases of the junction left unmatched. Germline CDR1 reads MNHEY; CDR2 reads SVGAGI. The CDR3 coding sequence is TGTGCCAGCAGTATCGACAGGGTCGAGCAGTACTTC. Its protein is CASSIDRVEQYF.

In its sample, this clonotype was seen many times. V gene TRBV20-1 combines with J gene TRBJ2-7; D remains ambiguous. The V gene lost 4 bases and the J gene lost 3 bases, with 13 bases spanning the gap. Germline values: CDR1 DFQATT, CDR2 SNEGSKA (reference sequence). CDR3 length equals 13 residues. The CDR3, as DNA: TGCAGTGCTACGGACCACCTGAGCTACGAGCAGTACTTC. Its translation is CSATDHLSYEQYF.

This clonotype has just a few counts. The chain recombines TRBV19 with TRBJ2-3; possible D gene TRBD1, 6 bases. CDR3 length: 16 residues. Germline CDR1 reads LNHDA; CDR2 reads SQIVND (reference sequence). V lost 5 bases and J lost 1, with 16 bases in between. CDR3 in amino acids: CASSSGTQGRTDTQYF. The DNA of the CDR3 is TGTGCCAGTAGTTCCGGGACCCAGGGGCGCACAGATACGCAGTATTTT.

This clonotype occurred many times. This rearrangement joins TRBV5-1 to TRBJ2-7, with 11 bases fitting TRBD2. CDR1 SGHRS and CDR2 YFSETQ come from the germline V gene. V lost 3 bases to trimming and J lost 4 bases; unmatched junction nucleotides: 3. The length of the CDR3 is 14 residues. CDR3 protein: CASSYGTSGYEQYF. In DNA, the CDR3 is TGCGCCAGCAGCTACGGGACTAGCGGATACGAGCAGTACTTC. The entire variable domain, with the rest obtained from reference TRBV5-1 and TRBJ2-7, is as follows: KAGVTQTPRYLIKTRGQQVTLSCSPISGHRSVSWYQQTPGQGLQFLFEYFSETQRNKGNFPGRFSGRQFSNSRSEMNVSTLELGDSALYLCASSYGTSGYEQYFGPGTRLTVT.

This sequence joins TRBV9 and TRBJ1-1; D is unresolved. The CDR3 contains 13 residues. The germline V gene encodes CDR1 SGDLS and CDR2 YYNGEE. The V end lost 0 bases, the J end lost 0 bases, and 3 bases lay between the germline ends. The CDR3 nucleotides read TGTGCCAGCAGCGTAGTGTTGAACACTGAAGCTTTCTTT. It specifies CASSVVLNTEAFF.

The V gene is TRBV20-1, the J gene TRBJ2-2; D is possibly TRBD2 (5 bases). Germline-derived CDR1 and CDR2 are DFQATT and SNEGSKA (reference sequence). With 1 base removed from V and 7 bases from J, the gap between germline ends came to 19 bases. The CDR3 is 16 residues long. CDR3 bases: TGCAGTGCTAGAGTAGGTGGAGGACCCTCCAACGGGGAGCTGTTTTTT. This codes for CSARVGGGPSNGELFF.

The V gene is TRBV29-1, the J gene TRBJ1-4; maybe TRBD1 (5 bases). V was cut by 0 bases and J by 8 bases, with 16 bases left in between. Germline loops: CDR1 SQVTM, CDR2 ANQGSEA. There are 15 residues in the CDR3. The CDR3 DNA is TGCAGCGTTGAAGACCCCGGGACGGGGAGGGAAAAACTGTTTTTT. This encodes CSVEDPGTGREKLFF.